The source of this TCR beta chain is a study of blood T cells in healthy people across ages. The ends lost 4 bases at V and 4 bases at J; junction bases unmatched: 16. Per the germline V gene, CDR1 is MNHEY and CDR2 is SVGAGI. This CDR3 is 19 amino acids long. Sample-barcoded 5' priming and a J-beta primer mix drove a second PCR of about 6 to 11 cycles. Each single sample gave us at least 3 million CDR3-containing paired-end reads. TCRdb recomputed calls from the 5' RACE reads with MiXCR, one row per CDR3 protein. The sample records roughly 1,500,000 distinct CDR3 sequences, 30% to 35% being singletons.

The specimen was blood. V is TRBV6-5 and J is TRBJ2-6; 7 positions match TRBD1. The sequence was collected from a woman between 25 and 40 years old in good health. The CDR3 coding sequence is TGTGCCAGCAGTTTATCACCCGTCGGACAGGTGGAAGGGGCCAACGTCCTGACTTTC. It encodes CASSLSPVGQVEGANVLTF.